This T cell receptor beta chain originates from a study of T-cell memory formation after mild COVID-19. Remarks on this clonotype: The target antigen is unknown.

General study results and limits: The main location of contracting CD4+ clones was CM and EM, and that of contracting CD8+ clones was EMRA.

TCRdb recomputed calls from the 5' RACE reads with MiXCR, one row per CDR3 protein. The data show 100,000 to 150,000 distinct CDR3 sequences, approximately 5.9% seen once. The sequence was obtained from an adult woman who had mild COVID-19 (a few samples of this study predate the infection). Cell type and time point are not known. The sample comprised PBMCs or a T cell subset sorted from them (not recorded which).

The CDR3 reads CSAPGSGVGTEAFF. The DNA of the CDR3 is TGCAGTGCCCCGGGATCCGGGGTAGGAACTGAAGCTTTCTTT. The chain combines TRBV20-1 with TRBJ1-1; D ambiguous. The CDR3 has 14 residues. Per the germline V gene, CDR1 is DFQATT and CDR2 is SNEGSKA (reference sequence). Deletions cut 6 bases from V and 5 bases from J, with 19 bases between.